This TCR beta chain was captured in a study of cytomegalovirus exposure and HLA in healthy donors (dated by TCRdb to about 2017). Notes on the research overall: A later analysis indicated that the 100 to 150 validation repertoires were generated on the platform also employed for the roughly 730 repertoires of the first cohort. The aim of the study was to test whether cataloging public T cell receptors could identify signatures of past pathogen exposure. High-throughput TCR immunosequencing, statistical association of individual TCRs with disease status, and machine learning were combined to predict cytomegalovirus infection status. In addition to the first cohort of around 670 subjects, a separate validation cohort of around 110 different subjects was used. What the study reported, not specific to this receptor: A total of fewer than 200 TCR beta chains were listed by the study as associated with cytomegalovirus. A later analysis lacked HLA typing for the validation cohort, so it scored co-occurrence in that cohort across all 130 or so repertoires. Across donors, most TCR sequences were observed very rarely, whereas some public TCRs were present in many individuals. A later analysis found that TCRs clustered in the first cohort also tended to co-occur in the approximately 120 validation repertoires, with approximately 95% of cluster scores above 0. Cytomegalovirus status was reported to be diagnosed by the classifier with high specificity and sensitivity in both the original and validation cohorts. A few of the identified cytomegalovirus-associated TCR beta chains were confirmed in vitro to be specific for cytomegalovirus antigens. The authors suggested that the approach could potentially be generalized to other disease states and immunological phenotypes.

Library preparation was by the immunoSEQ multiplex PCR assay. The original pipeline was this. To diagnose cytomegalovirus status from the catalog of TCR beta chain sequences, a statistical classification framework was built. In its TCRdb copy, this immuneACCESS table keeps in-frame sequences only and misses some clones. Where compared with another copy, unresolved V genes explain less than half of these, and the others have no known cause. V and J calls and clone size are given by that table; D and trimming were obtained from the DNA. The sample yields under 85,000 clones; around 94% were counted once. Approximately 2% of the sample goes to the ten largest clones. Donors formed part of the validation cohort, which comprised over a hundred subjects and was distinct from the first cohort of under 850 subjects. This clone was seen once. Its antigen remains unidentified. Base qualities are not at hand, and no much larger clone is one base apart.

Relative to germline, V is 2 bases shorter and J is 1 base shorter, with 15 bases between their ends. CDR1 SGHVS and CDR2 FNYEAQ were looked up in the germline V gene. Taken from cysteine to phenylalanine, the CDR3 has 17 residues. CDR3 DNA only is kept here, 51 bases in frame from base 1. The receptor chain draws on TRBV7-6 and TRBJ2-4; matching of 5 bases hints at TRBD2 as the D gene. This TCR was recovered from a woman aged 18-29 years in good health and CMV-seronegative. Specimen: PBMCs. The encoded CDR3 is CASSLSPEREAKNIQYF. The sequence in DNA is TGTGCCAGCAGCTTATCCCCGGAAAGGGAGGCCAAAAACATTCAGTACTTC.